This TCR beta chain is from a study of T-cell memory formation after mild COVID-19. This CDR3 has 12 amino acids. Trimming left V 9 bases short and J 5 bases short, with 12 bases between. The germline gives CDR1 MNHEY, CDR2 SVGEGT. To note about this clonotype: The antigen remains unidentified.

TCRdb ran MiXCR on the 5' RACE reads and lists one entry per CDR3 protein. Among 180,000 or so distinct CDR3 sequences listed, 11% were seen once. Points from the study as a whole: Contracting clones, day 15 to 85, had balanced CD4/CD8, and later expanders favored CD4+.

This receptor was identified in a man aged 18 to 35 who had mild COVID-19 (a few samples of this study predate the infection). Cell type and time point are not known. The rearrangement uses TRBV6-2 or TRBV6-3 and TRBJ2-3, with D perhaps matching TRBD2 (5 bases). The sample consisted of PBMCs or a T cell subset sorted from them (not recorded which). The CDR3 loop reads CASCAREDTQYF. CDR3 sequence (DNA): TGTGCCAGTTGCGCGAGGGAAGATACGCAGTATTTT.